This TCR beta chain was retrieved from a study of spatial heterogeneity in lung cancer. This clonotype was counted only a few times. Its antigen is not identified. Study-level points and caveats: The study found ubiquitous expanded tumor TCRs in blood more at resection than follow-up.

Described time point: sample taken at primary tumor resection. The donor group consisted of approximately 77 patients who had untreated, early-stage non-small cell lung cancer. Whole RNA obtained from tumor, nontumor lung or frozen PBMC underwent sequencing without sorting. TCRdb redid the calling of the 5' RACE reads with MiXCR, one entry per CDR3 protein. Among tens of thousands of distinct CDR3 sequences listed, more than 10% were seen once. Deletions cut 5 bases from V and 15 bases from J, with 10 bases between. The CDR3 has 9 amino acids. The germline V gene encodes CDR1 SQVTM and CDR2 ANQGSEA. The V gene is TRBV29-1, the J gene TRBJ1-4; D is perhaps TRBD1 (5 bases). This receptor was identified in a male donor with early-stage non-small cell lung cancer. Material: PBMCs, obtained at surgery. Here the CDR3 reads CSVREGVFF. The CDR3 DNA reads TGCAGCGTTCGGGAAGGGGTGTTTTTT.